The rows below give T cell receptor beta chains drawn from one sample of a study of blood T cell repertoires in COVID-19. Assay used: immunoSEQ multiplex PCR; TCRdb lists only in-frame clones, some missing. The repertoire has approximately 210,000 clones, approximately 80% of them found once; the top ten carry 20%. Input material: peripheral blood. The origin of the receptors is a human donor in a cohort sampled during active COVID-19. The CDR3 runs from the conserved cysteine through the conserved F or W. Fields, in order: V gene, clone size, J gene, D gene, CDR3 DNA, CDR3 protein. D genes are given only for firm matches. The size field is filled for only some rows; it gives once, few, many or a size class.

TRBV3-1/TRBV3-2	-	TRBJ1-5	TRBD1	TGTGCCAGCAGCTTACAGGGGGCGAGTCAGCCCCAGCATTTT	CASSLQGASQPQHF
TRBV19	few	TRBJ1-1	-	TGTGCCAGTGGGGCCAGGGACACTGAAGCTTTCTTT	CASGARDTEAFF
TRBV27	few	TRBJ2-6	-	TGTGCCAGCAGTTTGGCCGCAGGGCTTGGGGCCAACGTCCTGACTTTC	CASSLAAGLGANVLTF
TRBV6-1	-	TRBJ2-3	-	TGTGCCAGCAGTGAACCGCTAGCCACACACACAGATACGCAGTATTTT	CASSEPLATHTDTQYF
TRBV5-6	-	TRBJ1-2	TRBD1	TGTGCCAGCAGCTTGGTGGCAGGGGGTGGCTACACCTTC	CASSLVAGGGYTF
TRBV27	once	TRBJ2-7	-	TGTGCCAGCAGCCAGACAGGAGCCTACGAGCAGTACTTC	CASSQTGAYEQYF
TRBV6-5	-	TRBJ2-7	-	TGTGCCAGCAGTCCAAGGAGGGAATTCCTCTACGAGCAGTACTTC	CASSPRREFLYEQYF
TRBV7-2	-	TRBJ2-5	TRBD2	TGTGCCAGCAGCTACATGGCGGCGGGGGGGCTCGAGACCCAGTACTTC	CASSYMAAGGLETQYF
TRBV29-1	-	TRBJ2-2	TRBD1	TGCAGCGTTGAATCGAGTCGGCAGGGGGCATCCACCGGGGAGCTGTTTTTT	CSVESSRQGASTGELFF
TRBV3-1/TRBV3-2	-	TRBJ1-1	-	TGTGCCAGCAGCCATGGCCGGTCCGGGGGGCAAGGCACTGAAGCTTTCTTT	CASSHGRSGGQGTEAFF
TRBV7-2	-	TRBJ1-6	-	TGTGCCAGCAGCTTGGAGGTTGGCGGTTCACCCCTCCACTTT	CASSLEVGGSPLHF
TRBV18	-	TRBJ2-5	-	TGTGCCAGCTCACCATTCCCGGGCGGGGCTGAGACCCAGTACTTC	CASSPFPGGAETQYF
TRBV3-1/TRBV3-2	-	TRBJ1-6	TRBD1	TGTGCCAGCAGCCAGTTTCGACAGGGCCTTACCCTCCACTTT	CASSQFRQGLTLHF
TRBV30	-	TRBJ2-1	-	TGTGCCTGGAGGAGGTTGCTGGCGGGACTCAATGAGCAGTTCTTC	CAWRRLLAGLNEQFF
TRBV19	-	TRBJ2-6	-	TGTGCCAGTAGTATTCCCGGGACTGGGGCCAACGTCCTGACTTTC	CASSIPGTGANVLTF
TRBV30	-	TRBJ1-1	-	TGTGCCTGGGCGGGGGTGAACACTGAAGCTTTCTTT	CAWAGVNTEAFF
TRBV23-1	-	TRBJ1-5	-	TGCGCCAGCGGGGGGGGGTACAGGGATGATAGCAATCAGCCCCAGCATTTT	CASGGGYRDDSNQPQHF
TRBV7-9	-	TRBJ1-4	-	TGTGCCAGCAGCTTAGTGCGAGACAGTGGGGAAAATGAAAAACTGTTTTTT	CASSLVRDSGENEKLFF
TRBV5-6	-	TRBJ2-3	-	TGTGCCAGCAGCAATACTCTCCGCGGCACAGATACGCAGTATTTT	CASSNTLRGTDTQYF
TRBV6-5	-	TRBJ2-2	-	TGTGCCAGCAGGGGAGGGAACACCGGGGAGCTGTTTTTT	CASRGGNTGELFF
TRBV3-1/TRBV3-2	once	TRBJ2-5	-	TGTGCAAGCAGCTTAAGATCGATCTGGCCCCAAGAGACCCAGTACTTC	CASSLRSIWPQETQYF
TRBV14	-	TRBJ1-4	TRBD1	TGTGCCAGCAGCCCCGGGACAGTTGAAAAACTGTTTTTT	CASSPGTVEKLFF
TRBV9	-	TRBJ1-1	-	TGTGCCAGCAGCGTAGCTGGGAGTATGAACACTGAAGCTTTCTTT	CASSVAGSMNTEAFF
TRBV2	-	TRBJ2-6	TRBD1	TGTGCCACAGGACAGGGGGCGCTTGGGGCCAACGTCCTGACTTTC	CATGQGALGANVLTF
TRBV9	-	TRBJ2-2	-	TGTGCCAGCAGCGTAGCTCCCGGGAGTGACACCGGGGAGCTGTTTTTT	CASSVAPGSDTGELFF
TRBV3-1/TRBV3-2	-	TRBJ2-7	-	TGTGCCAGCAGCCAAGATCTAGGATTCAAGCAGTACTTC	CASSQDLGFKQYF
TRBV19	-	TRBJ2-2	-	TGTGCCAGTAGTATAGGGGCTTACCAGTTTCCTGGGGAGCTGTTTTTT	CASSIGAYQFPGELFF
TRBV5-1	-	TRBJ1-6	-	TGCGCCAGCAGCTTGGGGGACACATCCTATAATTCACCCCTCCACTTT	CASSLGDTSYNSPLHF
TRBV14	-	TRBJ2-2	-	TGTGCCAGCAGCCGTGAGCGGGCGGGGCCCACCGGGGAGCTGTTTTTT	CASSRERAGPTGELFF
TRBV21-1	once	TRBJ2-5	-	TGTGCCAGCAGCATCGAAAGACAGGAGGTGGGGTACCAAGAGACCCAGTACTTC	CASSIERQEVGYQETQYF
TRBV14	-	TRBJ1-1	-	TGTGCCAGCAGCCAAGATCTCAGGGGTGTGCCTGAAGCTTTCTTT	CASSQDLRGVPEAFF
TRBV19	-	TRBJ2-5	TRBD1	TGTGCCACAGCGGACAGGTGGGGGCAAGAGACCCAGTACTTC	CATADRWGQETQYF
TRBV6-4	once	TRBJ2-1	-	TGTGCCAGCAGTCAGGGAACCTACAATGAGCAGTTCTTC	CASSQGTYNEQFF
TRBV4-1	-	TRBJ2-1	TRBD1	TGCGCCAGCAGCCAACCGGGACAGGGGGGTTACAATGAGCAGTTCTTC	CASSQPGQGGYNEQFF
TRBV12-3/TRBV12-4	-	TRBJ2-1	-	TGTGCCAGCAGATCCGGGACTTACAATGAGCAGTTCTTC	CASRSGTYNEQFF
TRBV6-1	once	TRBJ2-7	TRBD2	TGTGCCAGCAGTGAAAGGCGGGAGTTGTACGAGCAGTACTTC	CASSERRELYEQYF
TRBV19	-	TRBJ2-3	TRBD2	TGTGCCAGTAGCGGGAGGTTAGGAGATACGCAGTATTTT	CASSGRLGDTQYF
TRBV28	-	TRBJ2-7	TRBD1	TGTGCCAGCAGTTCCGAGGGGGCTTCGTACTTC	CASSSEGASYF
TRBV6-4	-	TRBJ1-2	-	TGTGCCAGCAGTGACTCTTGGGGGGGCTATGGCTACACCTTC	CASSDSWGGYGYTF
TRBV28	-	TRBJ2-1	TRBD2	TGTGCCAGCAGTTTGCTCTCTAGCGGAACTCGGAATGAGCAGTTCTTC	CASSLLSSGTRNEQFF
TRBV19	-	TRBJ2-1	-	TGTGCCAGTAGTACACAGAAAAGCTCCTACAATGAGCAGTTCTTC	CASSTQKSSYNEQFF
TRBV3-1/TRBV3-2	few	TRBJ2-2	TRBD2	TGTGCCAGCAGGTCTAGCGGGGGGGCCCGGACCGGGGAGCTGTTTTTT	CASRSSGGARTGELFF
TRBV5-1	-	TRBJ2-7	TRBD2	TGCGCCAGCAGCTTAGCGCTAGCGGGGGTATACGAGCAGTACTTC	CASSLALAGVYEQYF
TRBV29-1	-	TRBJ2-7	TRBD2	TGCAGCGTTGCTCAGGGAGGGGAGCAGTACTTC	CSVAQGGEQYF
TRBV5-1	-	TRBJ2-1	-	TGCGCCAGCAGCAGATTCGAACAGGGCAATGAGCAGTTCTTC	CASSRFEQGNEQFF
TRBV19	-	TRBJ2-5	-	TGTGCCAGTAGTATAGATCTCAGGACAGCAAAAGAGACCCAGTACTTC	CASSIDLRTAKETQYF
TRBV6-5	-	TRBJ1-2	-	TGTGCCAGCACCCCCGGGCCTCGGGGTGTGGGCTACACCTTC	CASTPGPRGVGYTF
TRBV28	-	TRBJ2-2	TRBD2	TGTGCCAGCCTTCCCGCGGGAGGGAACACCGGGGAGCTGTTTTTT	CASLPAGGNTGELFF